This T cell receptor (beta chain) stems from a study of cytomegalovirus exposure and HLA in healthy donors. Study-wide background: The platform used for the 120 or so validation repertoires matched that of the approximately 620 first-cohort repertoires, a later analysis reported.

The CDR3 loop spans 15 amino acids. Germline assignment: CDR1 MNHNS and CDR2 SASEGT. The V gene lost 2 bases and the J gene lost 4 bases, with 12 bases spanning the gap. Findings and limits, study-wide: Subsequent analysis showed first-cohort TCR clusters tending to co-occur in around 110 validation repertoires.

TCRdb keeps only in-frame clones here, not all; method: immunoSEQ multiplex PCR. The repertoire has roughly 75,000 clones, around four fifths of them found once; the top ten carry under 3.5%. Concerning this clone itself: What it binds is unknown.

Material for sequencing was PBMCs. The TCR was taken from a man aged 25-40 years in good health and CMV-seronegative. This sequence joins TRBV6-1 and TRBJ1-5, with D possibly being TRBD1 (5 bases). CDR3 sequence: CASSEWTPRNQPQHF. CDR3 bases: TGTGCCAGCAGTGAATGGACACCACGGAATCAGCCCCAGCATTTT.